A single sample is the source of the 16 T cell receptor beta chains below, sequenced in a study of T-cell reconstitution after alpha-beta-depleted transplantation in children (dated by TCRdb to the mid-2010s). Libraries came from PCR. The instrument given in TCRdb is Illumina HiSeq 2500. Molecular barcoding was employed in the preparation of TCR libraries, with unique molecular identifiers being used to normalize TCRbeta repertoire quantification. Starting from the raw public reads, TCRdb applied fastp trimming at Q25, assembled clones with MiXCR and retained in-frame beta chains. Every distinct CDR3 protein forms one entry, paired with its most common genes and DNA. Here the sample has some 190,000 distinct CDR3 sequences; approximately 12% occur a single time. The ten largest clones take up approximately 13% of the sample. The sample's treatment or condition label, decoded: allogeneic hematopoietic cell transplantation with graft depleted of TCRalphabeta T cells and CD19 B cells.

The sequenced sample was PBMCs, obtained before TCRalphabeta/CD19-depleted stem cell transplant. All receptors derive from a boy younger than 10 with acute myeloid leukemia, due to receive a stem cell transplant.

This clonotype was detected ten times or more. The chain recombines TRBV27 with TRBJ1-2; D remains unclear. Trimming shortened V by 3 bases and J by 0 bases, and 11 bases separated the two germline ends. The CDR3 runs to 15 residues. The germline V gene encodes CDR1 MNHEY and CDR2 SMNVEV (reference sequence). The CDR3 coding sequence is TGTGCCAGCAGTTTTTCACAGCCCGCTAACTATGGCTACACCTTC. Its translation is CASSFSQPANYGYTF.

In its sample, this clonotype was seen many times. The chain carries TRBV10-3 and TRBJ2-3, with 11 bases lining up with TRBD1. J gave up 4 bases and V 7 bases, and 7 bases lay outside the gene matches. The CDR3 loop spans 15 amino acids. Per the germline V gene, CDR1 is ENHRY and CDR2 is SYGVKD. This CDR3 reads CAITRGQGGADTQYF. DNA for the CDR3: TGTGCCATCACCCGGGGACAGGGGGGCGCAGATACGCAGTATTTT.

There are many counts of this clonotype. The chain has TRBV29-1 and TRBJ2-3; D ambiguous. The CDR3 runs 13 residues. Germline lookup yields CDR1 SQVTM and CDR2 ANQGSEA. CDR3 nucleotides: TGCGCTGTGGTCGGTTTAGGAGAAGATACGCAGTATTTT. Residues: CAVVGLGEDTQYF.

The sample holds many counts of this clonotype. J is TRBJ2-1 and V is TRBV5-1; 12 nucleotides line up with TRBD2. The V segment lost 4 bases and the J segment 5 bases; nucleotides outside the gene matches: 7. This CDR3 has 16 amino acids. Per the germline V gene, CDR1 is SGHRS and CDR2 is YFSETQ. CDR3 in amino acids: CASSTGGLAGNNEQFF. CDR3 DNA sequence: TGCGCCAGCAGCACCGGAGGACTAGCGGGAAACAATGAGCAGTTCTTC. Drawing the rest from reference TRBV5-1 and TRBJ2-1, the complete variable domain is KAGVTQTPRYLIKTRGQQVTLSCSPISGHRSVSWYQQTPGQGLQFLFEYFSETQRNKGNFPGRFSGRQFSNSRSEMNVSTLELGDSALYLCASSTGGLAGNNEQFFGPGTRLTVL.

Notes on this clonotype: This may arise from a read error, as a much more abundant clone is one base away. CDR3 protein: CASSLIRDLWDGYTF. CDR3 nucleotide sequence: TGTGCCAGCAGTTTGATCAGGGATCTCTGGGATGGCTACACCTTC. The V call is TRBV6-5, the J call TRBJ1-2; maybe TRBD1 (5 bases). The CDR3 spans 15 residues. Germline V CDR1 and CDR2: MNHEY, SVGAGI. The V end was cut by 4 bases, the J end by 6 bases, with 18 bases between.

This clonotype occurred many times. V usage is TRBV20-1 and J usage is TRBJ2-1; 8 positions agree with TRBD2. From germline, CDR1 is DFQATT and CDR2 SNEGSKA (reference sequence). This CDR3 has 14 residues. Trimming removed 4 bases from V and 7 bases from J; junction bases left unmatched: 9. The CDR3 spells CSANLGLGANEQFF. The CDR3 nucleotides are TGCAGTGCTAATCTGGGACTAGGGGCGAATGAGCAGTTCTTC.

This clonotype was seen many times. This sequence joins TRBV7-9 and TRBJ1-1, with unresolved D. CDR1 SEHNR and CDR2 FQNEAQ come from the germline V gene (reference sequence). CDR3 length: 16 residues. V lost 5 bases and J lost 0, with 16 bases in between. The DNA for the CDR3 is TGTGCCAGCAGCCCTCTCGGGGAACTCATGAACACTGAAGCTTTCTTT. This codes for CASSPLGELMNTEAFF.

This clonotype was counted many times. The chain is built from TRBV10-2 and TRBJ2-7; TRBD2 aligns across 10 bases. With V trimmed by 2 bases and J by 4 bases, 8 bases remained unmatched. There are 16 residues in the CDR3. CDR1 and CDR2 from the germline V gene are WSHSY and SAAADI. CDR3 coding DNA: TGCGCCAGCAGTGAGCCTCAATTAGCGGGAGGTTACGAGCAGTACTTC. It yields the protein CASSEPQLAGGYEQYF.

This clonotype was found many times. This CDR3 reads CASSPSGLPSTDTQYF. DNA for the CDR3: TGTGCCAGCAGCCCCAGTGGACTGCCTTCCACAGATACGCAGTATTTT. The V and J genes are TRBV7-9 and TRBJ2-3, with TRBD2 as a possible D gene (5 bases). The CDR3 covers 16 residues. The V and J ends lost 5 bases and 2 bases respectively, with 17 bases between them. The germline gives CDR1 SEHNR, CDR2 FQNEAQ (reference sequence).

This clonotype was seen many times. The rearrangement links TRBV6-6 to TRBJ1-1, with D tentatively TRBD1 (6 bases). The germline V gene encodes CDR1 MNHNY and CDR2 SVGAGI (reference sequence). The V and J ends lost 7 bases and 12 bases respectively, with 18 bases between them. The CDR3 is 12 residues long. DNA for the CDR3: TGTGCCAGCAATGGGGGCCAGGGTCGACCTTTCTTT. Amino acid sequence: CASNGGQGRPFF.

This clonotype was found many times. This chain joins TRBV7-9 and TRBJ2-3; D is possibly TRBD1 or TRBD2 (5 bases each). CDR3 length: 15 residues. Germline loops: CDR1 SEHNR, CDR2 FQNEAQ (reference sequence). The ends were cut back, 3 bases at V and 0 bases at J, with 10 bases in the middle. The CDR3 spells CASSFWGNSTDTQYF. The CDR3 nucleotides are TGTGCCAGCAGCTTTTGGGGGAACAGCACAGATACGCAGTATTTT.

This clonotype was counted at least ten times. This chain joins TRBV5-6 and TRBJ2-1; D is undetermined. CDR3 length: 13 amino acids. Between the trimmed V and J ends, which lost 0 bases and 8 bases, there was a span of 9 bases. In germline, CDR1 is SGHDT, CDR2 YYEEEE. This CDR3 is CASSLALGDEQFF. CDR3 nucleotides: TGTGCCAGCAGCTTGGCGCTTGGAGATGAGCAGTTCTTC.

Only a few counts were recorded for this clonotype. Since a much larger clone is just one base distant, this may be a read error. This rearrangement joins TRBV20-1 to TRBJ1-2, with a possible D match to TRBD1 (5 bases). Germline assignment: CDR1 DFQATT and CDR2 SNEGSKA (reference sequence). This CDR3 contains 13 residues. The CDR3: CSAPMGQGGGDTF. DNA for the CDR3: TGCAGTGCTCCCATGGGGCAGGGTGGTGGCGACACCTTC.

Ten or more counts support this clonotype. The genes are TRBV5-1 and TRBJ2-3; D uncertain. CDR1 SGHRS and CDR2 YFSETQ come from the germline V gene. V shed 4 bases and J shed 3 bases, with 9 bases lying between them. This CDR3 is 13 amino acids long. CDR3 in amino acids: CASSVRLTDTQYF. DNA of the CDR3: TGCGCCAGCAGCGTCAGATTAACAGATACGCAGTATTTT.

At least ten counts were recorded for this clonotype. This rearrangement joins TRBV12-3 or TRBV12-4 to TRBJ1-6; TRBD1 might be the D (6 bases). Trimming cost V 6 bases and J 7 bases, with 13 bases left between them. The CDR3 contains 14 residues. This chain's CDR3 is CASSFGQRNSPLHF. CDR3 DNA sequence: TGTGCCAGCAGCTTTGGACAGCGGAATTCACCCCTCCACTTT.

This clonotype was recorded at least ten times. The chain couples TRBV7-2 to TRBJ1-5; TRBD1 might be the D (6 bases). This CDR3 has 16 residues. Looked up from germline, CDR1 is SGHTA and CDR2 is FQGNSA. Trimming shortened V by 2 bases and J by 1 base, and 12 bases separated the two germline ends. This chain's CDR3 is CASSLLGGGSNQPQHF. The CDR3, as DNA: TGTGCCAGCAGCTTATTGGGGGGGGGCAGCAATCAGCCCCAGCATTTT.